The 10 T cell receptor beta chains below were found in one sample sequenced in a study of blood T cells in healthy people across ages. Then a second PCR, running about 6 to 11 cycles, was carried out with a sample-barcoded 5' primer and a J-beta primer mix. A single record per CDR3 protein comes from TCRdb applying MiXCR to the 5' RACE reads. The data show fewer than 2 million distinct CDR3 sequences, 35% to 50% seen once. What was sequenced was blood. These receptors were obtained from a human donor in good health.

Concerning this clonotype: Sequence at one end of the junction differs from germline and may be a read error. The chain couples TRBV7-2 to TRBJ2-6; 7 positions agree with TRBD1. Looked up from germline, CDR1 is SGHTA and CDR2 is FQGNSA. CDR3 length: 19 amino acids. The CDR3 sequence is CASSLDWTGVTAGASVLTF. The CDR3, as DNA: TGTGCCAGCAGCTTAGACTGGACAGGCGTAACGGCTGGGGCCAGCGTCCTGACTTTC.

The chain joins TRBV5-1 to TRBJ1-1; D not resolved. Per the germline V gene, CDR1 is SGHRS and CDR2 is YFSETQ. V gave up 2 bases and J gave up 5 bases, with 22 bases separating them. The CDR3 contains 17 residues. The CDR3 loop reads CASSFGPRALYGTEAFF. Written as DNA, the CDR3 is TGCGCCAGCAGCTTCGGTCCTCGGGCTCTATACGGTACTGAAGCTTTCTTT.

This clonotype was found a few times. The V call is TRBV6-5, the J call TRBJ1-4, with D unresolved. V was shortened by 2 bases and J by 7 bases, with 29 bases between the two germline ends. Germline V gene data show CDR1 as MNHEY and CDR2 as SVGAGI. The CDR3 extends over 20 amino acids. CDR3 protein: CASSYPLEYAGPGAREKLFF. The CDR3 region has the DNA TGTGCCAGCAGTTACCCCCTGGAGTACGCAGGCCCCGGAGCTCGTGAAAAACTGTTTTTT.

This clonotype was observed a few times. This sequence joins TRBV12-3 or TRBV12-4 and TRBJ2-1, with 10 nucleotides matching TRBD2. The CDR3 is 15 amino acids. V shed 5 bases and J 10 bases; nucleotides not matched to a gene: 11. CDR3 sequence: CASSPPAGGPGEQFF. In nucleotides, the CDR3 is TGTGCCAGCAGTCCCCCAGCGGGGGGGCCAGGAGAGCAGTTCTTC.

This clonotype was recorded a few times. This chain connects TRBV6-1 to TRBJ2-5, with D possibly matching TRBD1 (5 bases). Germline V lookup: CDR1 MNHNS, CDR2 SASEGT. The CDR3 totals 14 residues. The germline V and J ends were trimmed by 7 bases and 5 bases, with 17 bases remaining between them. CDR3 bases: TGTGCCAGCAACGAGTCAGGGCGACGGGAGACCCAGTACTTC. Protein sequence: CASNESGRRETQYF.

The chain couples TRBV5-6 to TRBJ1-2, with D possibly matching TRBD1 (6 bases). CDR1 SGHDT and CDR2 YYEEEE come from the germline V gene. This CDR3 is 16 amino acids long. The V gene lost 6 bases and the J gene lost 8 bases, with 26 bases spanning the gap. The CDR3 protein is CASKSEMRTALQGYTF. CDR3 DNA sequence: TGTGCCAGCAAGTCGGAGATGAGGACAGCCCTTCAAGGCTACACCTTC.

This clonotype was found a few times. The CDR3 loop is CASSQEGQGNLEQYF. The CDR3 coding sequence is TGCGCCAGCAGCCAAGAGGGGCAGGGTAACCTCGAGCAGTACTTC. This sequence joins TRBV4-3 and TRBJ2-4; a possible D gene is TRBD1 (5 bases). With the DNA end fitting TRBJ2-7 better, the J assignment may be wrong. Germline CDR1 LGHNA, CDR2 YSLEER. This CDR3 has 15 residues.

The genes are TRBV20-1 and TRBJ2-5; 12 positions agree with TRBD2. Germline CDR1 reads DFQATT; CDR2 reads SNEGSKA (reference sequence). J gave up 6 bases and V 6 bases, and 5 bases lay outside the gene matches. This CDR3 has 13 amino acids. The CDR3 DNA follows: TGCAGTGCCAGCCGGACTAGCGGGAAGACCCAGTACTTC. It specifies CSASRTSGKTQYF.

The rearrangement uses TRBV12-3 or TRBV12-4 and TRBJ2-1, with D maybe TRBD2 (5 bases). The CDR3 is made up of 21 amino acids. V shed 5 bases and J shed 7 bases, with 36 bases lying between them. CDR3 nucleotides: TGTGCCAGCAGTCTCCCGCCGAGGGTAGTACTAAATAGGACGACGCGGAATGAGCAGTTCTTC. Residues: CASSLPPRVVLNRTTRNEQFF.

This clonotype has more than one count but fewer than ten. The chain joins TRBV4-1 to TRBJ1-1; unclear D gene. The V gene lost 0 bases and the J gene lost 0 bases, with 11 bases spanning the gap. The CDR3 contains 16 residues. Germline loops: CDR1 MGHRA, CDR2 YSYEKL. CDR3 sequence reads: CASSQEGMGLNTEAFF. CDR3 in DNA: TGCGCCAGCAGCCAAGAGGGAATGGGCCTGAACACTGAAGCTTTCTTT.